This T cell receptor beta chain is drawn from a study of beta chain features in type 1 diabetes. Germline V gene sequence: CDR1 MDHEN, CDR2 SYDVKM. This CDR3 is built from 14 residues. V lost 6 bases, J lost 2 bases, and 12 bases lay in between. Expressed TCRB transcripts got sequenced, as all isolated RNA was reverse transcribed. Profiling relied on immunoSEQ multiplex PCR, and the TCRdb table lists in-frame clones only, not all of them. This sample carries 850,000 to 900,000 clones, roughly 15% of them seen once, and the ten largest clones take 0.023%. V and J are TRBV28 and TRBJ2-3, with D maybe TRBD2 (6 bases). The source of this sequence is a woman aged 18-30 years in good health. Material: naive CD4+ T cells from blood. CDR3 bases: TGTGCCAGCAGGGATAGCGGATTCACAGATACGCAGTATTTT. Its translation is CASRDSGFTDTQYF.